This TCR beta chain came from a study of blood T cell repertoires in COVID-19. Study as a whole: There were acute and convalescent COVID-19 samples, and they came from the United States, Italy and Spain. PBMCs, B-cell-depleted T cells, or T cells provided the cDNA or gDNA that made up the material.

Seattle patients were enrolled while actively infected and followed longitudinally. In the source study's methods: From reference gene primer amplification, estimates of nucleated cell counts were derived. Only in-frame clones appear in the TCRdb table, and some are missing; sequencing was by immunoSEQ multiplex PCR. V and J calls and clone size are as listed in that table; D and trimming were resolved from the DNA. The sample comprises around 190,000 clones, 70% to 80% of which are singletons, and 6% rests with the top ten. CDR3 length equals 17 residues. Germline V gives CDR1 MDHEN, CDR2 SYDVKM. The junction had 6 bases not matched to a gene; V was cut back by 8 bases and J by 1 base.

J is TRBJ2-6 and V is TRBV28; 12 bases line up with TRBD2. Sequencing was performed on peripheral blood. This receptor was identified in a woman in her 40s with COVID-19, enrolled during active disease. The CDR3 loop is CASGLAGSLSGANVLTF. In DNA, the CDR3 is TGTGCCAGCGGACTAGCGGGATCCCTTTCTGGGGCCAACGTCCTGACTTTC. Supplemented by reference TRBV28 and TRBJ2-6, the full variable domain reads DVKVTQSSRYLVKRTGEKVFLECVQDMDHENMFWYRQDPGLGLRLIYFSYDVKMKEKGDIPEGYSVSREKKERFSLILESASTNQTSMYLCASGLAGSLSGANVLTFGAGSRLTVL.